Presented here are 19 T cell receptor beta chains from one specimen sequenced in a study of blood T cell repertoires in COVID-19. Sequenced by immunoSEQ multiplex PCR; TCRdb stores in-frame clones only, minus some. The data show fewer than 100,000 clones, with 85% seen just once and 8.5% to 10% held by the top ten. The sequencing input was peripheral blood. The receptors shown here come from a man aged 50-60 years with COVID-19, enrolled during active disease.

J is TRBJ1-2 and V is TRBV19; D perhaps matches TRBD1 (6 bases). The CDR3 sequence is 15 residues long. Germline V gene data show CDR1 as LNHDA and CDR2 as SQIVND (reference sequence). Trimming shortened V by 9 bases and J by 2 bases, and 19 bases separated the two germline ends. CDR3 amino acids: CASQTGGLKNYGYTF. Written as DNA, the CDR3 is TGTGCCAGCCAAACGGGGGGGCTGAAGAACTATGGCTACACCTTC. Using reference TRBV19 and TRBJ1-2 for the parts outside the CDR3, the full variable domain is DGGITQSPKYLFRKEGQNVTLSCEQNLNHDAMYWYRQDPGQGLRLIYYSQIVNDFQKGDIAEGYSVSREKKESFPLTVTSAQKNPTAFYLCASQTGGLKNYGYTFGSGTRLTVV.

The V gene is TRBV10-3, the J gene TRBJ1-2; perhaps TRBD1 as D (6 bases). CDR1 is ENHRY, CDR2 SYGVKD, per germline. This CDR3 is 13 amino acids long. The V gene lost 2 bases and the J gene lost 6 bases, with 10 bases spanning the gap. This CDR3 is CAISEAGDDGYTF. DNA of the CDR3: TGTGCCATCAGTGAGGCAGGGGATGATGGCTACACCTTC.

As DNA, the CDR3 is TGTGCCAGCAGACAGGCGGGGACTGAAGCTTTCTTT. It translates to CASRQAGTEAFF. The chain couples TRBV28 to TRBJ1-1; possible D gene TRBD1, 5 bases. There are 12 residues in the CDR3. V was trimmed by 6 bases and J by 5 bases, leaving 10 bases between them. Germline CDR1 is MDHEN and CDR2 is SYDVKM.

This clone has only one observation. The rearrangement joins TRBV19 to TRBJ2-2; 7 bases align to TRBD1. The CDR3 consists of 16 residues. The junction had 7 bases not matched to a gene; V was cut back by 1 base and J by 5 bases. Germline CDR1 LNHDA, CDR2 SQIVND (reference sequence). The CDR3 nucleotides read TGTGCCAGTAGTATAGCAGGCAGGGGGAGTACCGGGGAGCTGTTTTTT. Amino acids: CASSIAGRGSTGELFF.

The rearrangement links TRBV9 to TRBJ1-3, with 8 bases fitting TRBD1. The V and J ends lost 2 bases and 0 bases, in that order; junction bases with no gene match: 1. This CDR3 has 15 amino acids. The germline CDR1 and CDR2 sequences are SGDLS and YYNGEE. The CDR3 DNA is TGTGCCAGCAGCGTGACAGGGGCCTCTGGAAACACCATATATTTT. Translation gives CASSVTGASGNTIYF.

The rearrangement joins TRBV6-1 to TRBJ1-5; D is uncertain. The CDR3 extends over 13 amino acids. The ends were cut back, 2 bases at V and 3 bases at J, with 5 bases in the middle. The germline CDR1 and CDR2 sequences are MNHNS and SASEGT. CDR3: CASSESDNQPQHF. The CDR3, as DNA: TGTGCCAGCAGTGAATCAGACAATCAGCCCCAGCATTTT.

The chain joins TRBV30 to TRBJ1-2; 8 bases line up with TRBD1. Germline V gene sequence: CDR1 GTSNPN, CDR2 SVGIG (reference sequence). CDR3 size: 11 residues. The CDR3 sequence: CARDRGYGYTF. In nucleotides, the CDR3 is TGTGCGCGAGACAGGGGCTATGGCTACACCTTC. The full variable domain, in which reference TRBV30 and TRBJ1-2 provide the parts outside the CDR3, is SQTIHQWPATLVQPVGSPLSLECTVEGTSNPNLYWYRQAAGRGLQLLFYSVGIGQISSEVPQNLSASRPQDRQFILSSKKLLLSDSGFYLCARDRGYGYTFGSGTRLTVV.

This clone was detected only a few times. This chain joins TRBV7-3 and TRBJ2-1; tentative D call: TRBD2 (6 bases). Trimming took off 2 bases at V and 6 bases at J, with 11 bases between the two ends. The germline gives CDR1 SGHTA, CDR2 FQGTGA. The CDR3 length is 14 residues. The CDR3 protein is CASSLGDLRNEQFF. Here the CDR3 DNA reads TGTGCCAGCAGCTTAGGGGACTTGCGCAATGAGCAGTTCTTC.

The chain employs TRBV9 and TRBJ1-1, with 7 positions matching TRBD1. CDR3 length: 15 amino acids. The germline CDR1 and CDR2 sequences are SGDLS and YYNGEE. V gave up 4 bases and J gave up 6 bases; unmatched junction bases: 12. The CDR3 reads CASSKETGMIAEAFF. The CDR3 DNA is TGTGCCAGCAGCAAAGAGACAGGGATGATTGCTGAAGCTTTCTTT.

The genes are TRBV9 and TRBJ1-3; 8 nucleotides line up with TRBD1. The CDR3 is 16 residues long. Trimming at V came to 4 bases and at J to 6 bases, leaving 12 bases not matched to a gene. The V gene's germline CDR1 is SGDLS and CDR2 YYNGEE. The CDR3 loop reads CASSKGQGRNENTIYF. The CDR3 DNA follows: TGTGCCAGCAGCAAAGGACAGGGAAGGAATGAAAACACCATATATTTT.

The table lists this clone with many counts. This chain connects TRBV6-5 to TRBJ1-3; no definite D call. V gave up 6 bases and J gave up 5 bases, with 14 bases separating them. CDR3 length: 14 residues. The germline V gene encodes CDR1 MNHEY and CDR2 SVGAGI. The CDR3 is CASSSATIRNTIYF. CDR3 coding DNA: TGTGCCAGCAGCTCCGCGACAATTAGAAACACCATATATTTT.

The gene calls are TRBV30 and TRBJ2-5; D is possibly TRBD2 (5 bases). V lost 8 bases to trimming and J lost 4 bases, with 17 bases between them. The CDR3 length is 13 residues. Looked up from germline, CDR1 is GTSNPN and CDR2 is SVGIG (reference sequence). The chain's CDR3 is CARGGGLGETQYF. Here the CDR3 DNA reads TGTGCCCGAGGAGGCGGTTTGGGAGAGACCCAGTACTTC.

J is TRBJ2-2 and V is TRBV5-4; 9 bases align to TRBD1. The junction had 4 bases not matched to a gene; V was cut back by 2 bases and J by 5 bases. The CDR3 extends over 15 amino acids. Germline V CDR1 and CDR2: SGHNT, YYREEE (reference sequence). This chain's CDR3 is CASSLQGARTGELFF. The CDR3 nucleotides are TGTGCCAGCAGCTTACAGGGGGCGCGTACCGGGGAGCTGTTTTTT.

The chain joins TRBV7-9 to TRBJ1-2, with D possibly TRBD1 on 5 matching bases. The CDR3 runs to 13 residues. V shed 5 bases and J shed 2 bases, with 9 bases lying between them. Germline V CDR1 and CDR2: SEHNR, FQNEAQ (reference sequence). CDR3 DNA: TGTGCCAGCAGCCCGACAGAGAACTATGGCTACACCTTC. Translating gives CASSPTENYGYTF. Full variable domain (missing parts from reference TRBV7-9 and TRBJ1-2): DTGVSQNPRHKITKRGQNVTFRCDPISEHNRLYWYRQTLGQGPEFLTYFQNEAQLEKSRLLSDRFSAERPKGSFSTLEIQRTEQGDSAMYLCASSPTENYGYTFGSGTRLTVV.

V usage is TRBV5-1 and J usage is TRBJ2-2, with 7 bases matching TRBD1. This CDR3 is 15 amino acids long. Germline V CDR1 and CDR2: SGHRS, YFSETQ. J was trimmed by 6 bases and V by 4 bases; bases with no gene match: 9. The CDR3 reads CASSPGQALSGELFF. Here the CDR3 DNA reads TGCGCCAGCAGCCCTGGACAGGCCCTCTCCGGGGAGCTGTTTTTT. The full variable domain, completed using reference TRBV5-1 and TRBJ2-2, is KAGVTQTPRYLIKTRGQQVTLSCSPISGHRSVSWYQQTPGQGLQFLFEYFSETQRNKGNFPGRFSGRQFSNSRSEMNVSTLELGDSALYLCASSPGQALSGELFFGEGSRLTVL.

V gene TRBV24-1 combines with J gene TRBJ2-7; no clear D gene. Germline values: CDR1 KGHDR, CDR2 SFDVKD. The CDR3 runs to 12 residues. Trimming shortened V by 5 bases and J by 7 bases, and 11 bases separated the two germline ends. The CDR3: CATSAPRGEQYF. The DNA of the CDR3 is TGTGCCACCAGTGCCCCCCGAGGAGAGCAGTACTTC.

This chain links TRBV9 with TRBJ2-1, with no clear D. The CDR3 has 15 amino acids. V gave up 0 bases and J gave up 9 bases, with 16 bases separating them. The V gene's germline CDR1 is SGDLS and CDR2 YYNGEE. CDR3 in amino acids: CASSVGRVRAVEQFF. CDR3 coding DNA: TGTGCCAGCAGCGTAGGTCGGGTTCGCGCAGTTGAGCAGTTCTTC.

The gene calls are TRBV9 and TRBJ1-1; weak D call: TRBD1 (6 bases). The germline V and J ends were trimmed by 0 bases and 8 bases, with 8 bases remaining between them. There are 12 residues in the CDR3. The V gene's germline CDR1 is SGDLS and CDR2 YYNGEE. The CDR3, as DNA: TGTGCCAGCAGCGTAGTAGGGGGAGAAGCTTTCTTT. This translates into CASSVVGGEAFF.

The genes are TRBV24-1 and TRBJ2-3; possibly TRBD2 for D (5 bases). Germline V CDR1 and CDR2: KGHDR, SFDVKD. V was cut by 2 bases and J by 1 base, with 15 bases left in between. The CDR3 totals 17 residues. In DNA, the CDR3 is TGTGCCACCAGTGATTGGGCAGTGGGAGACGGCACAGATACGCAGTATTTT. Translation gives CATSDWAVGDGTDTQYF.